This T cell receptor (beta chain) derives from a study of blood T cell repertoires in COVID-19 (TCRdb year 2020). In the study overall: The collaborator samples originated in the United States, Italy and Spain and spanned the acute and convalescent phases of COVID-19. The prospective study material was composed of cDNA or gDNA derived from T cells, B-cell-depleted T cells, or PBMCs. The dataset comprised deeply sampled blood TCRbeta repertoires from subjects exposed to, actively infected with, or recovered from COVID-19. The repertoires were made available in a free public database intended to serve as a resource for research on the immune response to SARS-CoV-2. Samples were obtained from the ongoing ImmuneRACE study (first 160 participants) and from roughly 1,300 subjects provided by 6 global collaborators. The sample metadata nearly always contained a de-identified subject ID, COVID-19 status, age in years and sex. Where available, HLA class I and class II types were taken from metadata supplied by the sample provider and were not determined by assay-based typing. Results the study describes overall, beyond this receptor: How much clinical and demographic metadata was included differed by source and by participant, and the metadata was provided uncurated.

A word on this clone: The antigen it recognizes is unknown. Nothing much larger sits one base from this clone, and base qualities are not available.

Participants in the prospective study were enrolled through a virtual design, were aged roughly 18 to 100 years, and lived in 24 United States geographic areas. In the prospective study, cohorts were assigned on the basis of participant-reported clinical history obtained from a screening survey and a study questionnaire. Exposed participants had been in contact with someone with a PCR-confirmed or clinician-diagnosed COVID-19 case within 2 weeks of study entry. In the prospective study, mobile phlebotomists collected whole blood, serum and a nasopharyngeal or oropharyngeal swab from each participant. Additional blood draws and questionnaires over an approximately two-month period could optionally be provided by prospective study participants. Prospective study blood samples were shipped either frozen or at room temperature before DNA extraction. Inclusive of the bounding cysteine and phenylalanine, the CDR3 is 13 residues long. Of the read, only the CDR3 DNA is kept; its 39 bases are in frame from base 1. The germline V gene (reference sequence) sets CDR1 to GTSNPN and CDR2 to SVGIG. A distance of 14 bases separates the germline ends of V and J, which lose 2 bases and 9 bases respectively.

TCRbeta CDR3 regions were amplified from genomic DNA by means of the immunoSEQ Assay, a bias-controlled multiplex PCR. From the authors' description of their analysis: Nucleated cell counts per sample were estimated from amplification of reference gene primers within the assay. To quantify the absolute abundance of each unique TCRbeta CDR3 rearrangement, sequence reads were collapsed and filtered. For each sample, productive Simpson clonality was calculated by taking the square root of Simpson's diversity index across productive rearrangements. TCRdb stores this immuneACCESS table with in-frame sequences only. Part of the clones is absent; in the studies checked, under half of the shortfall reflects unresolved V genes, and no reason is known for the rest. V, J and clone size derive from that table, while D and trimming were established from the DNA sequence. The sample table contains around 250,000 clones; only one count was recorded for roughly 80% of them. Around 5% of the sample belongs to the ten largest clones.

The sequence was obtained from a man between 35 and 55 years old who had been exposed to COVID-19. The chain couples TRBV30 to TRBJ1-5, with the D gene uncertain. Sequencing input: PBMCs or T cells enriched from blood (not recorded which). DNA sequence: TGTGCCTGGAGTCACGACGCCGGGTCGCCCCAGCATTTT. This codes for CAWSHDAGSPQHF.